The 2 T cell receptor beta chains below all came from one sample that was sequenced in a study of blood T cell repertoires in COVID-19. Sequencing was performed with immunoSEQ multiplex PCR; in TCRdb, only in-frame clones are kept and a portion is missing. This table holds 90,000 to 120,000 clones, 90% to 95% found once. Sequenced: peripheral blood. The receptors were gathered from a human donor in a cohort sampled during active COVID-19.

The CDR3 loop reads CASSSGQGSEAFF. DNA of the CDR3: TGTGCCAGCAGTTCGGGACAGGGATCGGAGGCTTTCTTT. The chain is built from TRBV27 and TRBJ1-1, with 9 bases aligning to TRBD1. The CDR3 extends over 13 amino acids. Trimming took 4 bases from V and 11 from J; bases not matched to a gene: 8. Germline V gene lookup returns CDR1 MNHEY and CDR2 SMNVEV (reference sequence).

CDR3 sequence reads: CASSDAGTGETGELFF. The CDR3 DNA sequence: TGTGCCAGCAGCGATGCCGGGACAGGGGAGACCGGGGAGCTGTTTTTT. The chain carries TRBV9 and TRBJ2-2, with 10 nucleotides matching TRBD1. The germline CDR1 and CDR2 sequences are SGDLS and YYNGEE. After removal of 3 bases from V and 5 bases from J, the junction contained 7 bases not matched to a gene. This CDR3 spans 16 amino acids.